Listed below are T cell receptor beta chains from one sample, sequenced in a study of response to subunit inactivated influenza vaccine. MiXCR, applied by TCRdb to the RT-PCR reads, yields one record per CDR3 protein. The top ten clones hold about a tenth of a sample with hundreds of thousands of distinct CDR3 sequences, about 18% of them seen once. Sequenced here: PBMCs from blood, sampled approximately 5 days after vaccination. These receptors originate from a man in his fifties who received an inactivated influenza vaccine. CDR3s include the opening cysteine and the closing phenylalanine or tryptophan. The order of the fields is V gene, CDR3 length, CDR3 protein.

TRBV7-2,15,CASSLAFSQDYGYTF
TRBV28,13,CASSLSISYEQYF
TRBV7-2,13,CASSLESSQPQHF
TRBV24-1,15,CATSDSDRGVYEQYF
TRBV18,13,CASSPGTGWEQYF
TRBV10-3,14,CAINGQGVTDTQYF
TRBV6-1,15,CASSGSGDRGYEQYF
TRBV2,14,CASSAHVSTDTQYF
TRBV9,16,CASSVEGGRAPYEQYF
TRBV12-3/TRBV12-4,15,CASSPRVTPYNEQFF
TRBV29-1,15,CSVELASGGEDTQYF
TRBV6-2/TRBV6-3,15,CASSQDQLRVYEQYF
TRBV6-5,18,CASSYSFAGGPGDGEQYF
TRBV9,14,CASSVGVGRNGYTF
TRBV5-1,16,CASSLGPGTPGNEQFF
TRBV20-1,15,CSARDVAGGQETQYF
TRBV7-2,14,CASSYRQGTGELFF
TRBV7-2,17,CASRPAYRAHSGNTIYF
TRBV4-1,16,CASSQALGQGTGELFF
TRBV6-1,17,CASRTGLAGGPSYEQYF
TRBV5-6,17,CASSYYSGTRSADTQYF
TRBV7-2,17,CASSISGTGAMNTEAFF
TRBV7-2,15,CASSLFTTSTDTQYF